This T cell receptor (beta chain) was obtained from a study of blood T cell repertoires in COVID-19. Participants spanned ages about 18 to 100 years and resided in roughly 26 US areas. Cohorts were determined from participant-reported clinical history. Measured with immunoSEQ multiplex PCR; TCRdb has only the in-frame clones, and not every one. This sample has roughly 150,000 clones, with approximately 81% found just once. Note on this clone: The same CDR3 arises from other DNA sequences in this sample as well.

The CDR3 extends over 14 amino acids. Unmatched junction bases numbered 3, after V lost 3 bases and J lost 6 bases. Per germline, CDR1 SGHRS and CDR2 YFSETQ. The J gene is TRBJ1-4, the V gene TRBV5-1, with 9 bases fitting TRBD1. The specimen was PBMCs or T cells enriched from blood (not recorded which). This sequence was found in a middle-aged woman with acute COVID-19. The CDR3, as DNA: TGCGCCAGCAGCTCCGGGACAGGGTATGAAAAACTGTTTTTT. This sequence encodes CASSSGTGYEKLFF.